The present T cell receptor (beta chain) was sequenced within a study of T cells after yellow fever vaccination. In its sample, this clonotype was seen a few times. A single record per CDR3 protein comes from TCRdb applying MiXCR to the 5' RACE reads. The repertoire holds 100,000 to 150,000 distinct CDR3 sequences, with roughly 9% as singletons. CDR1 is SEHNR, CDR2 FQNEAQ, per germline (reference sequence). J was trimmed by 5 bases and V by 5 bases; bases with no gene match: 14. This CDR3 region has 19 residues. This specimen consisted of CD8+ T cells sorted from PBMCs, obtained on the day of the yellow fever booster vaccination. The chain recombines TRBV7-9 with TRBJ2-3; 15 nucleotides agree with TRBD2. The sequence was collected from a man younger than 30 who received the YFV17D yellow fever vaccine. This chain's CDR3 is CASSRRPGTSGGPGDTQYF. The CDR3 DNA follows: TGTGCCAGCAGCCGCCGTCCCGGGACTAGCGGGGGGCCGGGAGATACGCAGTATTTT.